These T cell receptor beta chains were read from a single sample in a study of radiation and T cells in renal cell carcinoma. Sequencing used immunoSEQ multiplex PCR; TCRdb keeps in-frame clones, though not all of them. Found here are 97,000 or so clones, roughly 82% of them singletons; the top ten hold roughly 7.9%. The starting material was blood, obtained from a patient whose treatment included radiotherapy and nephrectomy. All receptors derive from a man between 60 and 75 years old with renal cell carcinoma. Each CDR3 is given with its conserved first and last residue. The order of the fields is D gene, clone size, J gene, V gene, CDR3 protein, CDR3 DNA. The D gene is left open where the match is weak. The size of a clone is reported for some rows only, either as once, few or many, or as a class for expanded clones.

D gene: TRBD1; clone size: -; J gene: TRBJ1-5; V gene: TRBV18; CDR3 protein: CASSLGQGGGSNQPQHF; CDR3 DNA: TGTGCCAGCTCACTTGGACAGGGGGGTGGGAGCAATCAGCCCCAGCATTTT
D gene: TRBD2; clone size: once; J gene: TRBJ2-7; V gene: TRBV6-1; CDR3 protein: CASSELAGGSYEQYF; CDR3 DNA: TGTGCCAGCAGTGAGCTAGCGGGAGGCTCCTACGAGCAGTACTTC
D gene: TRBD2; clone size: -; J gene: TRBJ2-1; V gene: TRBV6-1; CDR3 protein: CASSEWASGTYNEQFF; CDR3 DNA: TGTGCCAGCAGTGAATGGGCTAGCGGAACCTACAATGAGCAGTTCTTC
D gene: -; clone size: -; J gene: TRBJ2-5; V gene: TRBV20-1; CDR3 protein: CSAGEQETQYF; CDR3 DNA: TGCAGTGCTGGAGAGCAAGAGACCCAGTACTTC
D gene: TRBD1; clone size: once; J gene: TRBJ2-5; V gene: TRBV6-6; CDR3 protein: CASSTSQTGDGETQYF; CDR3 DNA: TGTGCCAGCAGTACATCACAGACAGGGGACGGGGAGACCCAGTACTTC
D gene: -; clone size: -; J gene: TRBJ2-1; V gene: TRBV23-1; CDR3 protein: CASSQSGGTDNEQFF; CDR3 DNA: TGCGCCAGCAGTCAATCTGGGGGCACAGACAATGAGCAGTTCTTC
D gene: -; clone size: -; J gene: TRBJ2-7; V gene: TRBV6-1; CDR3 protein: CASSEGAGTLPWGWYF; CDR3 DNA: TGTGCCAGCAGTGAAGGGGCCGGGACACTCCCATGGGGGTGGTACTTC
D gene: -; clone size: -; J gene: TRBJ2-3; V gene: TRBV11-2; CDR3 protein: CASSLFGRIDTQYF; CDR3 DNA: TGTGCCAGCAGCTTATTTGGAAGGATAGATACGCAGTATTTT
D gene: TRBD1; clone size: few; J gene: TRBJ1-5; V gene: TRBV5-1; CDR3 protein: CASSLDRNQPQHF; CDR3 DNA: TGCGCCAGCAGTTTGGACAGGAATCAGCCCCAGCATTTT
D gene: TRBD1; clone size: few; J gene: TRBJ1-1; V gene: TRBV10-1; CDR3 protein: CASSSGQIEAFF; CDR3 DNA: TGCGCCAGCAGCTCGGGACAGATTGAAGCTTTCTTT